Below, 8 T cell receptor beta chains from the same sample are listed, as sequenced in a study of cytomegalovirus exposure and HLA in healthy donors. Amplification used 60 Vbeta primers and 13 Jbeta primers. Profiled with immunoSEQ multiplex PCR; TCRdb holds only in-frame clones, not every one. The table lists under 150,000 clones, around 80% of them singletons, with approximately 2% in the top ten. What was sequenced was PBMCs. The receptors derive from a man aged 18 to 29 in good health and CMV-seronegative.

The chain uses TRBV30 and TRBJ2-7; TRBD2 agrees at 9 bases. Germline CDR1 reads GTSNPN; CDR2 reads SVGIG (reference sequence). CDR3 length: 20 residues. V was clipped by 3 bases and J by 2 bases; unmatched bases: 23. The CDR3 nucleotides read TGTGCCTGGAGCGTTTTCCTAGGGACACCCTTTGGCGGGGGGGCCTACGAGCAGTACTTC. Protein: CAWSVFLGTPFGGGAYEQYF.

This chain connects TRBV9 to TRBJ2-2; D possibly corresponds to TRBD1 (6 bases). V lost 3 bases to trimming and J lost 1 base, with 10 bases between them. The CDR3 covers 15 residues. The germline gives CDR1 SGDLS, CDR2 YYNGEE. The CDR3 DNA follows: TGTGCCAGCAGCGCGATACAGGGGAACACCGGGGAGCTGTTTTTT. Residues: CASSAIQGNTGELFF. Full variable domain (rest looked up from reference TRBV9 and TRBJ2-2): DSGVTQTPKHLITATGQRVTLRCSPRSGDLSVYWYQQSLDQGLQFLIQYYNGEERAKGNILERFSAQQFPDLHSELNLSSLELGDSALYFCASSAIQGNTGELFFGEGSRLTVL.

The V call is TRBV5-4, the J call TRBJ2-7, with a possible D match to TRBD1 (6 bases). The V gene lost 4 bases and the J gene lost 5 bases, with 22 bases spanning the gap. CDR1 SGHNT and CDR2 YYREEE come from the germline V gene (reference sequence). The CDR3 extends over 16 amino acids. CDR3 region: CASSPASTGHGNEQYV. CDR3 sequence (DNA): TGTGCCAGCAGCCCAGCTTCTACGGGACACGGTAACGAGCAGTACGTC.

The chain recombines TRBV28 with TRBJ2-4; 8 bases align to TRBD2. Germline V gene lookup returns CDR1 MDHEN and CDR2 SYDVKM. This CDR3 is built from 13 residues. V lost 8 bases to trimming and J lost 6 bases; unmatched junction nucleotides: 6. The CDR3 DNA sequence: TGTGCCAGCCTTCGGGGGGGAGGAAACATTCAGTACTTC. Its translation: CASLRGGGNIQYF.

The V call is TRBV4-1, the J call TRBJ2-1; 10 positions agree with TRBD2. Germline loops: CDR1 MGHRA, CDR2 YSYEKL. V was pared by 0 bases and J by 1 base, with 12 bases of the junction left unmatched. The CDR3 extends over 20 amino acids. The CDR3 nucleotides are TGCGCCAGCAGCCAAGACTGGGGGCTAGCGGGAGAAAATTCCTACAATGAGCAGTTCTTC. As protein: CASSQDWGLAGENSYNEQFF.

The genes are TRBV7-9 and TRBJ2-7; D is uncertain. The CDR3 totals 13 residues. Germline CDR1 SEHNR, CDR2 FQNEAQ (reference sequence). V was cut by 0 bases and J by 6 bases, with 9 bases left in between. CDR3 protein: CASSLAAFGEQYF. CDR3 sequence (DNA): TGTGCCAGCAGCTTAGCGGCCTTTGGCGAGCAGTACTTC.

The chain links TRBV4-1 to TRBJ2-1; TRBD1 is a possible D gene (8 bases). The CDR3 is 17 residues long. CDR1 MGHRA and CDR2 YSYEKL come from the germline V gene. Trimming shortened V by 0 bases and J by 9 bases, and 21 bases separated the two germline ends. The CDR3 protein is CASSQEGTGLGLGEQFF. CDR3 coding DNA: TGCGCCAGCAGCCAAGAAGGGACAGGACTAGGATTAGGTGAGCAGTTCTTC.

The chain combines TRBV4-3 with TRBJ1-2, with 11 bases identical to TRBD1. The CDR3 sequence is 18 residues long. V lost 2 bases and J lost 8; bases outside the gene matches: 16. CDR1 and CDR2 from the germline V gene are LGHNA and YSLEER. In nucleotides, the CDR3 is TGCGCCAGCAGCCAACCCTACGCTCCGGGACAGGGGGTTAGAGGCTACACCTTC. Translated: CASSQPYAPGQGVRGYTF.